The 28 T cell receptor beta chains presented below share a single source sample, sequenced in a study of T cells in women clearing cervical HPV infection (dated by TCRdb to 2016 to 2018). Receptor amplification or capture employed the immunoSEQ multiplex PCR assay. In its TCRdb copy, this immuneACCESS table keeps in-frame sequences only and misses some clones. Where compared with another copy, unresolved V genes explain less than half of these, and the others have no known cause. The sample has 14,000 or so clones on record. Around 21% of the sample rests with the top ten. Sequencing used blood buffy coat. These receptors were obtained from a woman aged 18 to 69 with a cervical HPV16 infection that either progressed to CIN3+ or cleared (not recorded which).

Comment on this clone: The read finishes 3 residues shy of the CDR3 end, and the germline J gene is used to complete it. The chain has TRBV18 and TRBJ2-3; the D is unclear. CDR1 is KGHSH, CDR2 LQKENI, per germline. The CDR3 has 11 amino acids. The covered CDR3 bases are TGTGCCAGCTCTCCTAAAGAGACG. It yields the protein CASSPKET. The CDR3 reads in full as CASSPKETQYF.

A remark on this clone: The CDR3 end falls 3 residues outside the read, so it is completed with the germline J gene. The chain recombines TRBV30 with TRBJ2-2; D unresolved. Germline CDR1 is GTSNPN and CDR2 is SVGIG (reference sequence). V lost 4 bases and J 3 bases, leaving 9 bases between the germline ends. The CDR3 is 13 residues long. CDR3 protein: CAWIREYTGELFF. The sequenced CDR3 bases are TGTGCCTGGATTAGAGAATACACCGGGGAG.

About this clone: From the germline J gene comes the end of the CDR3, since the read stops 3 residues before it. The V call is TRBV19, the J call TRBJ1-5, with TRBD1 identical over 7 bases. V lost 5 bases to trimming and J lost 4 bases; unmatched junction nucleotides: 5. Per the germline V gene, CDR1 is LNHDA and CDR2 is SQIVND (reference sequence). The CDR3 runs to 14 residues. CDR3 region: CASSQQGPNQPQHF. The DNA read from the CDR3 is TGTGCCAGTAGTCAACAGGGGCCAAATCAGCCC.

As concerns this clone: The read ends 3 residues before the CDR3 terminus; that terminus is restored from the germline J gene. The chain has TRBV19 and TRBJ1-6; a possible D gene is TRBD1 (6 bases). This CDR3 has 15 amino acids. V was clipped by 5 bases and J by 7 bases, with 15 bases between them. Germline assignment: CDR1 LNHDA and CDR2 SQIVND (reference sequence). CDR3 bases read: TGTGCCAGTAGTGTAAACAGGGATCTCAATTCACCC. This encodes CASSVNRDLNSP. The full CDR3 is CASSVNRDLNSPLHF.

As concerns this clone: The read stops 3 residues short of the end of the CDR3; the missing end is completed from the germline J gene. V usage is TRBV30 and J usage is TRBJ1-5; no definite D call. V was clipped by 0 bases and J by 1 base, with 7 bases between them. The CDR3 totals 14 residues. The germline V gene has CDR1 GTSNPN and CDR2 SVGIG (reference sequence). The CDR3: CAWSVDTSNQPQHF. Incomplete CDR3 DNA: TGTGCCTGGAGTGTTGACACAAGCAATCAGCCC.

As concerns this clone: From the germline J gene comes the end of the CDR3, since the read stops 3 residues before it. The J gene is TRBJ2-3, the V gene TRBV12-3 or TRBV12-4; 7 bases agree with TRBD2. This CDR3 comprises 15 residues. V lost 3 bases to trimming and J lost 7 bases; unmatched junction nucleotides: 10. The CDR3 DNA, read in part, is TGTGCCAGCAGTTTTTCTGGCGGGAGCTCGAATACG. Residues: CASSFSGGSSNT. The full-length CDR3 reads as CASSFSGGSSNTQYF.

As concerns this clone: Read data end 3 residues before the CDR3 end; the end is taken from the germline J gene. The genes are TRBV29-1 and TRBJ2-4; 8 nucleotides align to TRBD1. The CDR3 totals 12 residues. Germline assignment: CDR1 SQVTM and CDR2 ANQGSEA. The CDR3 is CSTGQGDYGQYF. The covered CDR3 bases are TGCAGCACCGGACAGGGAGACTATGGT.

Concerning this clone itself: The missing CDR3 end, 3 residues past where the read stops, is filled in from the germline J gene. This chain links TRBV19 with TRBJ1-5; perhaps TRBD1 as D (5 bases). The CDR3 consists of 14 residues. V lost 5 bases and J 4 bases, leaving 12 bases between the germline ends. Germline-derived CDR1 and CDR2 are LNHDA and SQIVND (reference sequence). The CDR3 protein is CASSRGRANQPQHF. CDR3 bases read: TGTGCCAGTAGTCGAGGCAGGGCAAATCAGCCC.

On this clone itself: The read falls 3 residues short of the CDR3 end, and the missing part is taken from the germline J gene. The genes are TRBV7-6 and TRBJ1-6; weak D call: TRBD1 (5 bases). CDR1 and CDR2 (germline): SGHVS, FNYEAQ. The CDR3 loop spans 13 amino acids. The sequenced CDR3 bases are TGTGCCAGCAGCTCCGTCGGGGGGGGGACC. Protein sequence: CASSSVGGGT. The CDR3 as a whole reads CASSSVGGGTLHF.

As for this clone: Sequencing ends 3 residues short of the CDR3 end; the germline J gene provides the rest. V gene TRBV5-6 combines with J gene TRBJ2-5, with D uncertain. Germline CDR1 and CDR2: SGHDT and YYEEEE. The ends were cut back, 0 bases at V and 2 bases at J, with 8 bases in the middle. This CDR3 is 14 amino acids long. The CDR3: CASSLVDSQETQYF. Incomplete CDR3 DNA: TGTGCCAGCAGCTTGGTAGACTCTCAAGAGACC.

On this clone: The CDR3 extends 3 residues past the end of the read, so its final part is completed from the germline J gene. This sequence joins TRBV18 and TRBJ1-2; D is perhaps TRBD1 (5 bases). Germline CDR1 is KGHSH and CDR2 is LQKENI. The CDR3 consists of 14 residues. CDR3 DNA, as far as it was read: TGTGCCAGCTCACCGGGACTAGCGGTGGATACC. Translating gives CASSPGLAVDT. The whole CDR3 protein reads CASSPGLAVDTYTF.

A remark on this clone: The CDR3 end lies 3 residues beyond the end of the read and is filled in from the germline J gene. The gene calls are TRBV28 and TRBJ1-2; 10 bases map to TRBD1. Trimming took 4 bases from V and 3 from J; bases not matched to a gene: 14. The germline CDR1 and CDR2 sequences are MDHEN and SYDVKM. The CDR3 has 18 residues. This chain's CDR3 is CASSSPGTGAMGDYGYTF. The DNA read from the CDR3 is TGTGCCAGCAGTTCTCCCGGGACAGGGGCTATGGGGGACTATGGC.

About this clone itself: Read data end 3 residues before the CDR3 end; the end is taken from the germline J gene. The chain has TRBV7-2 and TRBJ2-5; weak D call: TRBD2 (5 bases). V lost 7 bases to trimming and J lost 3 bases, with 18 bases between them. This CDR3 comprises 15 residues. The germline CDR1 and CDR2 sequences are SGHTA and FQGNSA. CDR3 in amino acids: CASTDRLYGEETQYF. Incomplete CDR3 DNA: TGTGCCAGCACCGATCGCTTGTACGGGGAAGAGACC.

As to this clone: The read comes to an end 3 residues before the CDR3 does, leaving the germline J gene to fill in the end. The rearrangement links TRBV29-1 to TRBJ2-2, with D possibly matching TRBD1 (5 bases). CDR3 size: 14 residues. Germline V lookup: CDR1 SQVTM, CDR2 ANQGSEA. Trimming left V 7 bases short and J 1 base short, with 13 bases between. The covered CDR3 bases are TGCAGCGGCCTGACAGACTTGAACACCGGGGAG. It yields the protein CSGLTDLNTGE. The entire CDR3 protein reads CSGLTDLNTGELFF.

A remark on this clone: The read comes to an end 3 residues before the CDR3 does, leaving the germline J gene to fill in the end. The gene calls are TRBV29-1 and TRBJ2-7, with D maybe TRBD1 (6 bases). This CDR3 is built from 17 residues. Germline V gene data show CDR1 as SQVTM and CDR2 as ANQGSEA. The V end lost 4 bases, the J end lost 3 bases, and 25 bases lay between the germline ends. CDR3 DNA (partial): TGCAGCGTTGGCATAGGTCAGGGGTCAAGATTTATCTACGAG. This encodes CSVGIGQGSRFIYE. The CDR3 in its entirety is CSVGIGQGSRFIYEQYF.

The part of the CDR3 DNA that was read is TGTGCCAGCAGTCTACAGGGTTCCCGAGAGACC. Translated: CASSLQGSRET. The full CDR3 sequence reads CASSLQGSRETQYF. The chain recombines TRBV6-2 or TRBV6-3 with TRBJ2-5; TRBD1 might be the D (6 bases). The CDR3 is cut off 3 residues early in the read; its end comes from the germline J gene. The CDR3 totals 14 residues. Per the germline V gene, CDR1 is MNHEY and CDR2 is SVGEGT. V was clipped by 5 bases and J by 4 bases, with 14 bases between them.

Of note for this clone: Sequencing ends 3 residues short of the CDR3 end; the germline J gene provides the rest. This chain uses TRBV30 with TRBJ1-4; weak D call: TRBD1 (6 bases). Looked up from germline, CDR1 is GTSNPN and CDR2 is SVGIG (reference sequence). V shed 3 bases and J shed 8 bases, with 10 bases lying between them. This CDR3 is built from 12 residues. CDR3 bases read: TGTGCCTGGAGGACAGGTACCGAAAAA. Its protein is CAWRTGTEK. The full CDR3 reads CAWRTGTEKLFF.

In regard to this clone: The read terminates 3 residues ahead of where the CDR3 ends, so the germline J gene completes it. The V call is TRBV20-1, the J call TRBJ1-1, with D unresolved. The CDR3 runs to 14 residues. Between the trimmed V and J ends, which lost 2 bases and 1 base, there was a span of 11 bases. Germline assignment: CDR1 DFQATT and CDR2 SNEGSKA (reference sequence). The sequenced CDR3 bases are TGCAGTGCTAGACTAGGACTGGGGAACACTGAA. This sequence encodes CSARLGLGNTE. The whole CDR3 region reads CSARLGLGNTEAFF.

CDR3 sequence reads: CASIINGETQYF. The CDR3 DNA, read in part, is TGCGCCAGCATCATTAACGGAGAGACC. The gene calls are TRBV10-1 and TRBJ2-5; D gene unclear. The read ends 3 residues shy of where the CDR3 ends; the end is completed using the germline J gene. V lost 7 bases and J 4 bases, leaving 10 bases between the germline ends. CDR1 and CDR2 from the germline V gene are WNHNN and SYGVQD (reference sequence). This CDR3 has 12 amino acids.

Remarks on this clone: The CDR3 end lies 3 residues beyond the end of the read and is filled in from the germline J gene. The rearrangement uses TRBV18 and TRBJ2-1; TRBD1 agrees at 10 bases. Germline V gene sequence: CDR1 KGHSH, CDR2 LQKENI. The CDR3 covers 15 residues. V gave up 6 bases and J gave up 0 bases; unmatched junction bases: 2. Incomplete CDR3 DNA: TGTGCCAGCTCTCGGACAGGGGGCTCCTACAATGAG. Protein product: CASSRTGGSYNE. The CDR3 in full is CASSRTGGSYNEQFF.

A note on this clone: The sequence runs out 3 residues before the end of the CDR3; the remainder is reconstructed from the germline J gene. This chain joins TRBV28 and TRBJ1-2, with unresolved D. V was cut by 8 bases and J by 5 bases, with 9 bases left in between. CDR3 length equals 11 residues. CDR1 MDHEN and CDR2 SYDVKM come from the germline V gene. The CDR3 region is CASGSRYGYTF. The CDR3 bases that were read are TGTGCCAGCGGGTCCAGGTATGGC.

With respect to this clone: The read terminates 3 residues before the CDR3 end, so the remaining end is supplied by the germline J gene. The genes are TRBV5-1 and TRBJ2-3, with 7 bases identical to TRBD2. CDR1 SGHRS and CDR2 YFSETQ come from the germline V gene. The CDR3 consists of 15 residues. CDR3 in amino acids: CASSLVSGRDQPQYF. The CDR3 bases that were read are TGCGCCAGCAGCTTGGTGTCAGGGAGGGATCAGCCG.

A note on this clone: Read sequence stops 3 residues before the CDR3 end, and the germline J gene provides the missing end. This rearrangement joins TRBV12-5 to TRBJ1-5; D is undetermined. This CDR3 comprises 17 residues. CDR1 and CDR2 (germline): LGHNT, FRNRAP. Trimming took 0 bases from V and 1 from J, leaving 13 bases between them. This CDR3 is CASGLVPPGYSNQPQHF. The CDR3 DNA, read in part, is TGTGCTAGTGGTTTGGTACCGCCCGGGTACAGCAATCAGCCC.

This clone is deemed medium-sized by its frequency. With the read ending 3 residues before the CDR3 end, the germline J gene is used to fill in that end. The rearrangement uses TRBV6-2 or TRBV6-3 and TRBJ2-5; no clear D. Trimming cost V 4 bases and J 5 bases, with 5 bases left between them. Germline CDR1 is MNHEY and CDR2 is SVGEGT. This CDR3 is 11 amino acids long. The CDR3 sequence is CASSLRETQYF. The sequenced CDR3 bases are TGTGCCAGCAGTTTACGGGAGACC.

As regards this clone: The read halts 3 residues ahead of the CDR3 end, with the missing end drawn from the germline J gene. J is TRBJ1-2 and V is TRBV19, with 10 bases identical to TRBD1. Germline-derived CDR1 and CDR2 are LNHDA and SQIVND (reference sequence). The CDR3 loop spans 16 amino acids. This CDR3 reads CASSIGRTGGPYDYTF. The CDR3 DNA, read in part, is TGTGCCAGTAGTATCGGGAGGACAGGGGGGCCCTACGAC.

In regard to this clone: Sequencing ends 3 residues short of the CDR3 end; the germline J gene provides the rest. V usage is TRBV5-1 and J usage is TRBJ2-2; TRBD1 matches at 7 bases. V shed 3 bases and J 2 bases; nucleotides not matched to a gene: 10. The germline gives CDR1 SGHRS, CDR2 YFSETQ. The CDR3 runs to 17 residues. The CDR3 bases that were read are TGCGCCAGCAGCTCTGGCAGGGGGAGAACTAACACCGGGGAG. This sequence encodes CASSSGRGRTNTGE. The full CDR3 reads CASSSGRGRTNTGELFF.

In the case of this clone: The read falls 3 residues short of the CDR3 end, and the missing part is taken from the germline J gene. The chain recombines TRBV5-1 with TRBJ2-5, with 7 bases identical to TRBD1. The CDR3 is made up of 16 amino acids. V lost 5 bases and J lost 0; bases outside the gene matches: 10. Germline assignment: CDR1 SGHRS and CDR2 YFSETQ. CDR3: CASSETDRVNQETQYF. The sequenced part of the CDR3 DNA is TGCGCCAGCAGTGAAACCGACAGGGTTAACCAAGAGACC.

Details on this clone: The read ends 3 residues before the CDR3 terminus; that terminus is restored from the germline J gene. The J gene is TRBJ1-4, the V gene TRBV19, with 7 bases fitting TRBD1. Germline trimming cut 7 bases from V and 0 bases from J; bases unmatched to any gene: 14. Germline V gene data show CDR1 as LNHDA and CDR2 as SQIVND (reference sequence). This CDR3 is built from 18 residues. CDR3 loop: CASNPQGDSLATNEKLFF. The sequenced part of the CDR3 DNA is TGTGCCAGTAACCCCCAGGGGGATTCCCTTGCAACTAATGAAAAA.